Below are 25 T cell receptor beta chains sequenced from a single sample in a study of OX40 agonist ivuxolimab in advanced cancers. Produced via immunoSEQ multiplex PCR; TCRdb's table is partial and in-frame only. The sample contains over 85,000 clones, around 94% of which appear only once. The sequencing here drew on CD4+ or CD8+ T cells sorted from blood, taken in a trial of the OX40 agonist ivuxolimab. These receptors were taken from an adult with an advanced solid tumor such as melanoma, head and neck, liver or kidney cancer.

V is TRBV30 and J is TRBJ1-6, with D possibly TRBD1 on 5 matching bases. The V end lost 0 bases, the J end lost 3 bases, and 12 bases lay between the germline ends. Germline CDR1 is GTSNPN and CDR2 is SVGIG (reference sequence). CDR3 length equals 16 residues. CDR3 residues: CAWSVEGRYYNSPLHF. DNA for the CDR3: TGTGCCTGGAGTGTCGAGGGGCGGTACTATAATTCACCCCTCCACTTT.

The V call is TRBV2, the J call TRBJ1-1, with D unresolved. Germline V gene sequence: CDR1 SNHLY, CDR2 FYNNEI. The CDR3 contains 14 residues. Trimming left V 7 bases short and J 0 bases short, with 12 bases between. The CDR3 loop is CASKREQMNTEAFF. The CDR3 DNA reads TGTGCCAGCAAAAGGGAACAGATGAACACTGAAGCTTTCTTT. The full variable domain, rest sourced from reference TRBV2 and TRBJ1-1, is EPEVTQTPSHQVTQMGQEVILRCVPISNHLYFYWYRQILGQKVEFLVSFYNNEISEKSEIFDDQFSVERPDGSNFTLKIRSTKLEDSAMYFCASKREQMNTEAFFGQGTRLTVV.

This clone showed up just once. The chain uses TRBV10-3 and TRBJ1-4; 7 nucleotides line up with TRBD1. V lost 6 bases to trimming and J lost 7 bases; unmatched junction nucleotides: 8. Germline V gene sequence: CDR1 ENHRY, CDR2 SYGVKD. The CDR3 contains 14 residues. In DNA form, the CDR3 reads TGTGCCATCAGCTCAGGGGGTGTGGGTGAAAAACTGTTTTTT. This translates into CAISSGGVGEKLFF.

The chain is built from TRBV27 and TRBJ2-3; D not certain. Germline V gene sequence: CDR1 MNHEY, CDR2 SMNVEV (reference sequence). The CDR3 contains 18 residues. V was trimmed by 3 bases and J by 0 bases, leaving 19 bases between them. The CDR3 DNA reads as TGTGCCAGCAGTTTGATTACAGTACGGAAGGCTAGCACAGATACGCAGTATTTT. Protein sequence: CASSLITVRKASTDTQYF.

The chain employs TRBV4-3 and TRBJ2-1, with 12 bases aligning to TRBD2. Germline loops: CDR1 LGHNA, CDR2 YSLEER. V trimming: 2 bases; J trimming: 1 base; junction bases outside the gene matches: 9. This CDR3 is built from 19 residues. The CDR3 loop is CASSQKLAGGTGSYNEQFF. CDR3 DNA sequence: TGCGCCAGCAGCCAAAAACTAGCGGGAGGAACCGGATCCTACAATGAGCAGTTCTTC.

The V call is TRBV4-3, the J call TRBJ1-3; D may be TRBD1 (6 bases). CDR1 is LGHNA and CDR2 is YSLEER in the germline V gene. V was trimmed by 0 bases and J by 9 bases, leaving 15 bases between them. This CDR3 comprises 15 residues. This CDR3 is CASSQDPTGLGTIYF. The CDR3 nucleotides read TGCGCCAGCAGCCAAGATCCGACAGGTTTGGGCACCATATATTTT.

The rearrangement joins TRBV28 to TRBJ2-1; D perhaps matches TRBD2 (6 bases). Trimming left V 3 bases short and J 0 bases short, with 12 bases between. This CDR3 is built from 16 residues. Germline CDR1 and CDR2: MDHEN and SYDVKM. CDR3 loop: CASSFGGASSYNEQFF. CDR3 nucleotides: TGTGCCAGCAGTTTCGGCGGGGCCAGCTCCTACAATGAGCAGTTCTTC.

This clone was counted a single time. The V call is TRBV6-1, the J call TRBJ1-1, with 7 nucleotides matching TRBD1. Trimming took 6 bases from V and 8 from J; bases not matched to a gene: 15. The CDR3 length is 15 residues. Germline CDR1 reads MNHNS; CDR2 reads SASEGT. CDR3 residues: CASRVITGDRREAFF. CDR3 DNA sequence: TGTGCCAGCAGGGTTATAACAGGGGACAGACGGGAAGCTTTCTTT.

V usage is TRBV11-2 and J usage is TRBJ1-3; a weak D match, TRBD1 (5 bases). This CDR3 contains 12 residues. V lost 5 bases and J lost 4, with 6 bases in between. Germline V CDR1 and CDR2: SGHAT, FQNNGV. CDR3 residues: CASSRQGNTIYF. In DNA, the CDR3 is TGTGCCAGCAGCCGACAGGGAAACACCATATATTTT.

V usage is TRBV7-2 and J usage is TRBJ1-2, with 7 bases identical to TRBD1. With 7 bases clipped from V and 6 bases from J, the junction kept 8 bases outside the gene matches. The CDR3 length is 13 residues. The germline V gene encodes CDR1 SGHTA and CDR2 FQGNSA. This CDR3 reads CASTSVGGNGYTF. The CDR3 region has the DNA TGTGCCAGCACTAGTGTAGGGGGCAATGGCTACACCTTC.

The chain combines TRBV27 with TRBJ1-5; a weak D match, TRBD1 (6 bases). V gave up 0 bases and J gave up 0 bases, with 15 bases separating them. This CDR3 comprises 18 residues. Germline V gene sequence: CDR1 MNHEY, CDR2 SMNVEV (reference sequence). The CDR3 loop is CASSLSSTGAGSNQPQHF. The CDR3 region has the DNA TGTGCCAGCAGTTTATCATCCACGGGGGCAGGTAGCAATCAGCCCCAGCATTTT.

The chain couples TRBV29-1 to TRBJ1-1, with D hard to call. Germline V gene lookup returns CDR1 SQVTM and CDR2 ANQGSEA. Trimming shortened V by 0 bases and J by 6 bases, and 14 bases separated the two germline ends. The CDR3 has 14 residues. Here the CDR3 reads CSVEDARSYSEAFF. DNA for the CDR3: TGCAGCGTTGAAGATGCTAGGAGTTACTCTGAAGCTTTCTTT. The entire variable domain, with the rest obtained from reference TRBV29-1 and TRBJ1-1, is as follows: SAVISQKPSRDICQRGTSLTIQCQVDSQVTMMFWYRQQPGQSLTLIATANQGSEATYESGFVIDKFPISRPNLTFSTLTVSNMSPEDSSIYLCSVEDARSYSEAFFGQGTRLTVV.

This clone was counted once. The chain has TRBV6-5 and TRBJ1-5; D gene unclear. There are 15 residues in the CDR3. Germline V lookup: CDR1 MNHEY, CDR2 SVGAGI. The V gene lost 0 bases and the J gene lost 0 bases, with 6 bases spanning the gap. The CDR3 region is CASSYSDGSNQPQHF. The CDR3 DNA is TGTGCCAGCAGTTACTCGGACGGTAGCAATCAGCCCCAGCATTTT.

DNA of the CDR3: TGTGCCAGCAGTTACGGGACAGGTAATAGCAATCAGCCCCAGCATTTT. Residues: CASSYGTGNSNQPQHF. This sequence joins TRBV28 and TRBJ1-5, with 8 bases matching TRBD1. This CDR3 is built from 16 residues. V lost 4 bases, J lost 0 bases, and 5 bases stayed unmatched. Germline V gene sequence: CDR1 MDHEN, CDR2 SYDVKM.

Regarding this clone: This specimen includes other DNA sequences encoding the same CDR3. The chain employs TRBV11-3 and TRBJ1-2; D is uncertain. Trimming cost V 3 bases and J 0 bases, with 2 bases left between them. The CDR3 covers 12 residues. Per the germline V gene, CDR1 is SGHNT and CDR2 is YENEEA. The CDR3 DNA follows: TGTGCCAGCAGCTTCTCTAACTATGGCTACACCTTC. It specifies CASSFSNYGYTF.

This clone was seen just once. The chain employs TRBV30 and TRBJ1-6, with a weak D call TRBD1 (6 bases). The germline V gene encodes CDR1 GTSNPN and CDR2 SVGIG (reference sequence). Trimming removed 3 bases at V and 4 bases at J, with 13 bases between. The CDR3 length is 15 residues. This chain's CDR3 is CAWRKDSNYNSPLHF. As DNA, the CDR3 is TGTGCCTGGAGAAAGGACAGCAATTATAATTCACCCCTCCACTTT.

V gene TRBV10-3 combines with J gene TRBJ1-5; a possible D gene is TRBD1 (5 bases). The CDR3 spans 15 residues. CDR1 is ENHRY and CDR2 is SYGVKD in the germline V gene. Trimming took 2 bases from V and 7 from J, leaving 15 bases between them. CDR3 sequence reads: CAISEGWGFQQPQHF. Written as DNA, the CDR3 is TGTGCCATCAGTGAGGGATGGGGCTTTCAACAGCCCCAGCATTTT.

V usage is TRBV9 and J usage is TRBJ2-3; D ambiguous. Germline loops: CDR1 SGDLS, CDR2 YYNGEE. This CDR3 spans 12 amino acids. With 4 bases removed from V and 2 bases from J, the gap between germline ends came to 5 bases. CDR3 nucleotide sequence: TGTGCCAGCAGCCCCATCACAGATACGCAGTATTTT. Its translation: CASSPITDTQYF.

This rearrangement joins TRBV5-3 to TRBJ1-2; D unclear. TRBV5-3 is treated as an ORF (open reading frame) with a function not yet certain. This CDR3 comprises 15 residues. Trimming shortened V by 7 bases and J by 4 bases, and 20 bases separated the two germline ends. The CDR3 sequence: CARQMSVGKTYGYTF. The CDR3 DNA is TGTGCCAGACAAATGTCAGTGGGAAAGACCTATGGCTACACCTTC.

V usage is TRBV5-1 and J usage is TRBJ2-3; D uncertain. CDR3 length: 15 residues. V was cut by 1 base and J by 0 bases, with 9 bases left in between. In germline, CDR1 is SGHRS, CDR2 YFSETQ. The CDR3 is CASSLPLTSTDTQYF. For the CDR3, the DNA is TGCGCCAGCAGCTTGCCCCTTACTAGCACAGATACGCAGTATTTT. The full variable domain, rest sourced from reference TRBV5-1 and TRBJ2-3, is KAGVTQTPRYLIKTRGQQVTLSCSPISGHRSVSWYQQTPGQGLQFLFEYFSETQRNKGNFPGRFSGRQFSNSRSEMNVSTLELGDSALYLCASSLPLTSTDTQYFGPGTRLTVL.

This clone has just one count. At one of its ends the junction is not consistent with the germline gene, which may arise from a read error. The chain is built from TRBV2 and TRBJ1-1; D remains unclear. This CDR3 region has 12 residues. Germline V gene data show CDR1 as SNHLY and CDR2 as FYNNEI. DNA for the CDR3: TGTGCCAGCAGTGAGAGGGTGGTTCAACGCGTCTTT. It encodes CASSERVVQRVF.

The gene calls are TRBV11-2 and TRBJ2-1, with D possibly being TRBD1 or TRBD2 (5 bases each). The V end was cut by 2 bases, the J end by 3 bases, with 17 bases between. Germline CDR1 and CDR2: SGHAT and FQNNGV. There are 17 residues in the CDR3. CDR3 residues: CASSLSVGVTSYNEQFF. The DNA of the CDR3 is TGTGCCAGCAGCTTATCCGTGGGGGTGACGAGCTACAATGAGCAGTTCTTC.

The V and J genes are TRBV6-5 and TRBJ2-3; weak D call: TRBD2 (5 bases). Germline V gene sequence: CDR1 MNHEY, CDR2 SVGAGI. Trimming cost V 0 bases and J 4 bases, with 11 bases left between them. The CDR3 sequence is 15 residues long. The CDR3 coding sequence is TGTGCCAGCAGTTACTCCCGCATGAGGGCAGATACGCAGTATTTT. Protein sequence: CASSYSRMRADTQYF.

In its sample, this clone was seen once. V is TRBV19 and J is TRBJ2-2; TRBD2 matches at 9 bases. V lost 3 bases, J lost 5 bases, and 19 bases stayed unmatched. The CDR3 totals 20 residues. CDR1 is LNHDA and CDR2 is SQIVND in the germline V gene (reference sequence). CDR3 residues: CASSMRGRLAGRADTGELFF. The CDR3 nucleotides read TGTGCCAGTAGTATGAGAGGACGGCTAGCGGGGAGGGCTGATACCGGGGAGCTGTTTTTT. Full variable domain (rest looked up from reference TRBV19 and TRBJ2-2): DGGITQSPKYLFRKEGQNVTLSCEQNLNHDAMYWYRQDPGQGLRLIYYSQIVNDFQKGDIAEGYSVSREKKESFPLTVTSAQKNPTAFYLCASSMRGRLAGRADTGELFFGEGSRLTVL.

CDR3 region: CASSFHRDYNSPLHF. In DNA, the CDR3 is TGTGCCAGCAGTTTTCACAGGGACTATAATTCACCCCTCCACTTT. The rearrangement joins TRBV28 to TRBJ1-6, with D tentatively TRBD1 (6 bases). The CDR3 covers 15 residues. The germline CDR1 and CDR2 sequences are MDHEN and SYDVKM. The V and J ends lost 3 bases and 3 bases respectively, with 9 bases between them.